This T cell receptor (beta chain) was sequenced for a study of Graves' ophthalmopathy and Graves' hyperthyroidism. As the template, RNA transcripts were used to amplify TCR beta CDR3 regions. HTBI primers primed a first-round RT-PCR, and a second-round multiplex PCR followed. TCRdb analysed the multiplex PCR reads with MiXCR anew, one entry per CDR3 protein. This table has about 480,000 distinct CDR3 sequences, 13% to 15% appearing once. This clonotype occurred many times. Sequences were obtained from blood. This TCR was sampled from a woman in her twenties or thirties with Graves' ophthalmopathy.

Written as DNA, the CDR3 is TGCAGTGCTAGCCGGAACTATGGCTACACCTTC. This gives the protein CSASRNYGYTF. The J gene is TRBJ1-2, the V gene TRBV20-1; D ambiguous. V was cut by 3 bases and J by 2 bases, with 4 bases left in between. CDR1 and CDR2 from the germline V gene are DFQATT and SNEGSKA (reference sequence). The CDR3 spans 11 residues.